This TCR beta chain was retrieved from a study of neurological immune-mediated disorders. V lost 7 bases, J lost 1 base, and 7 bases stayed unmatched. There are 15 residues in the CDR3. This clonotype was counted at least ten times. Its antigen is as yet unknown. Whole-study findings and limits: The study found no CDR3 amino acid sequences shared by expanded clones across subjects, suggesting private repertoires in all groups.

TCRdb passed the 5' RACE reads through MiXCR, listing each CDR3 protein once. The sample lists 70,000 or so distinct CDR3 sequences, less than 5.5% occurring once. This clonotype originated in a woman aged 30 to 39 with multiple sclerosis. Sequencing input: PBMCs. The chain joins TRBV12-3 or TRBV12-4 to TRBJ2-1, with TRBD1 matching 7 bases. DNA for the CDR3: TGTGCCAGCACCCTAGACAGGGTTTCCTACAATGAGCAGTTCTTC. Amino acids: CASTLDRVSYNEQFF.